This record concerns one T cell receptor beta chain sequence. A minimum of one pre-ART and two post-ART PBMC samples existed for each donor. Samples held roughly 0.9-10 million cryopreserved PBMC before DNA extraction. This sample was included in a study of long-term antiretroviral therapy in people with HIV. The assay, immunoSEQ v3.0, was run at survey level. Assay used: immunoSEQ multiplex PCR; TCRdb lists only in-frame clones, some missing. The data hold about 28,000 clones, with around 85% observed a single time. The sequenced sample was unsorted PBMCs, obtained 3 years after starting antiretroviral therapy. This sequence originates from a man between 40 and 49 years old with HIV.

CDR3 DNA sequence: TGTGCCAGCAGCTTACGGGTGAGCGAGCAGTACTTC. Its protein is CASSLRVSEQYF. The chain is built from TRBV11-2 and TRBJ2-7; D gene unclear. V dropped 2 bases and J dropped 6 bases, with 8 bases sitting between them. The CDR3 sequence is 12 residues long. Germline V lookup: CDR1 SGHAT, CDR2 FQNNGV. The variable domain in full, completed from reference TRBV11-2 and TRBJ2-7, reads EAGVAQSPRYKIIEKRQSVAFWCNPISGHATLYWYQQILGQGPKLLIQFQNNGVVDDSQLPKDRFSAERLKGVDSTLKIQPAKLEDSAVYLCASSLRVSEQYFGPGTRLTVT.